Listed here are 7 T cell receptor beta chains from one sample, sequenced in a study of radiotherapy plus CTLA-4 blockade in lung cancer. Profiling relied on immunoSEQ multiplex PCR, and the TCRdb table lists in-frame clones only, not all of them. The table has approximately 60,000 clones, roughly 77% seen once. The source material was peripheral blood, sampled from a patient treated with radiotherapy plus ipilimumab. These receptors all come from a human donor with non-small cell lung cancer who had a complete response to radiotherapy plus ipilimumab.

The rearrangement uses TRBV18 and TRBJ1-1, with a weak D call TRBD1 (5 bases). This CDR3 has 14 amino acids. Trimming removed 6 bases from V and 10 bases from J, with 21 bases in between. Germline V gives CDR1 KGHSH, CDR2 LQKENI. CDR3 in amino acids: CASSREQGGLLAFF. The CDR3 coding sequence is TGTGCCAGCTCTCGTGAGCAGGGCGGTTTGTTAGCTTTCTTT.

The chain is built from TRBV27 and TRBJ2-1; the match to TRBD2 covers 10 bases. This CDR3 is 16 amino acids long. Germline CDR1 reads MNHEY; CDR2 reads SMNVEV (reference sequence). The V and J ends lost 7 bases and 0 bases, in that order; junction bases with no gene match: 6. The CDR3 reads CASNPAGGISYNEQFF. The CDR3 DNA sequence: TGTGCCAGCAATCCAGCGGGAGGGATCTCCTACAATGAGCAGTTCTTC.

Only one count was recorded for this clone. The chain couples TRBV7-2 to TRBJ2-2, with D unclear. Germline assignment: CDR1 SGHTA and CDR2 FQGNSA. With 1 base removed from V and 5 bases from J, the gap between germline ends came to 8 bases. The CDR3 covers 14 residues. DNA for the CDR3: TGTGCCAGCAGCTTAGGTTCCGGGACCGGGGAGCTGTTTTTT. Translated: CASSLGSGTGELFF.

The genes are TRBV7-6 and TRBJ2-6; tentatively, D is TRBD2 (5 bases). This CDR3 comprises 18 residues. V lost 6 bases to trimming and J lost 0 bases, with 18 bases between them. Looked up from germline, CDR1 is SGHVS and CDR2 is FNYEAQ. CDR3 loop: CASRPFGGSSSGANVLTF. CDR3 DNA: TGTGCCAGCAGACCATTTGGCGGGTCTAGCTCTGGGGCCAACGTCCTGACTTTC.

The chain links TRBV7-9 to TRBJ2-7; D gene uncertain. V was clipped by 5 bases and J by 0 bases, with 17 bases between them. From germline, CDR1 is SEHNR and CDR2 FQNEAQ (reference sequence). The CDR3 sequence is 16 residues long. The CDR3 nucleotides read TGTGCCAGCAGCCCACCTCCGGGTGTAATCTCCTACGAGCAGTACGTC. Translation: CASSPPPGVISYEQYV.

CDR3 DNA: TGTGCCAGTAGTCCTATTTTAACGACTAGCGGGGGGGCAGATACGCAGTATTTT. Translation: CASSPILTTSGGADTQYF. The rearrangement uses TRBV19 and TRBJ2-3, with TRBD2 matching 14 bases. The CDR3 is made up of 18 amino acids. Germline V gene data show CDR1 as LNHDA and CDR2 as SQIVND (reference sequence). V dropped 5 bases and J dropped 4; count of bases not matched to a gene: 11.

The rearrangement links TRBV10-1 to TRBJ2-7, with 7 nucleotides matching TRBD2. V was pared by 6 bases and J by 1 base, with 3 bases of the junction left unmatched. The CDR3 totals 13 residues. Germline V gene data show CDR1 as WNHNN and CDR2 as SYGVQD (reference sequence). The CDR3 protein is CASSGGISYEQYV. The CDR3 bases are TGCGCCAGCAGCGGGGGGATTTCCTACGAGCAGTACGTC.